This passage covers 25 T cell receptor beta chains from one sample sequenced in a study of a mutant IDH1 vaccine in newly diagnosed glioma (dated by TCRdb to about 2021). Their antigens are not known. Explained via the paper, the time point label denotes: week 11, during vaccination. A 20-mer mutant IDH1 peptide at 300 micrograms in Montanide made up each vaccine dose, which was injected subcutaneously together with topical imiquimod. Receptor libraries were prepared by the immunoSEQ multiplex PCR assay. This is the immuneACCESS table as TCRdb keeps it, with only in-frame sequences that have V and J called. A part of the clones is gone; compared with another copy, unresolved V genes explain less than half, and the rest is unexplained. The sample table holds 30,000 to 45,000 clones, of which 80% were seen once. The leading ten clones occupy about 16% of the sample. The input for sequencing was peripheral blood mononuclear cells (PBMCs), taken from a glioma patient whose treatment included an IDH1 peptide vaccine. These receptor sequences come from a woman in her 30s with glioma. Some clones in this sample may be carry-over from other donors' samples.

The CDR3 sequence: CASSPRGNQPQHF. In DNA, the CDR3 is TGCGCCAGCAGCCCCCGGGGGAATCAGCCCCAGCATTTT. The chain combines TRBV4-1 with TRBJ1-5; D perhaps matches TRBD1 (5 bases). V was cut by 4 bases and J by 4 bases, with 8 bases left in between. This CDR3 comprises 13 residues. Germline V gene sequence: CDR1 MGHRA, CDR2 YSYEKL.

The chain couples TRBV9 to TRBJ1-1; a possible D gene is TRBD1 (5 bases). CDR1 is SGDLS and CDR2 is YYNGEE in the germline V gene. The ends were cut back, 3 bases at V and 4 bases at J, with 10 bases in the middle. CDR3 length: 13 amino acids. CDR3 sequence: CASSAVGGTEAFF. The CDR3 DNA is TGTGCCAGCAGCGCGGTCGGGGGCACTGAAGCTTTCTTT. Full variable domain (outside the CDR3, taken from reference TRBV9 and TRBJ1-1): DSGVTQTPKHLITATGQRVTLRCSPRSGDLSVYWYQQSLDQGLQFLIQYYNGEERAKGNILERFSAQQFPDLHSELNLSSLELGDSALYFCASSAVGGTEAFFGQGTRLTVV.

V usage is TRBV9 and J usage is TRBJ2-2, with 7 bases fitting TRBD2. Germline V lookup: CDR1 SGDLS, CDR2 YYNGEE. J gave up 7 bases and V 7 bases, and 4 bases lay outside the gene matches. CDR3 length: 12 amino acids. The CDR3 reads CASRGGSGELFF. The CDR3 DNA sequence: TGTGCCAGCCGCGGGGGAAGCGGGGAGCTGTTTTTT.

The table lists this clone with a few counts. The J gene is TRBJ1-5, the V gene TRBV2; 8 bases agree with TRBD1. Trimming took 4 bases from V and 7 from J; bases not matched to a gene: 6. This CDR3 is built from 14 residues. The germline V gene encodes CDR1 SNHLY and CDR2 FYNNEI. CDR3 protein: CASSVDRVGQPQHF. DNA of the CDR3: TGTGCCAGCAGTGTGGACAGGGTAGGCCAGCCCCAGCATTTT. Combining the CDR3 with reference TRBV2 and TRBJ1-5 gives the whole variable domain EPEVTQTPSHQVTQMGQEVILRCVPISNHLYFYWYRQILGQKVEFLVSFYNNEISEKSEIFDDQFSVERPDGSNFTLKIRSTKLEDSAMYFCASSVDRVGQPQHFGDGTRLSIL.

This clone was seen only once. The chain uses TRBV7-8 and TRBJ2-5, with D tentatively TRBD2 (5 bases). Trimming took off 5 bases at V and 4 bases at J, with 20 bases between the two ends. The germline gives CDR1 SGHVS, CDR2 FQNEAQ. The CDR3 contains 16 residues. The DNA for the CDR3 is TGTGCCAGCAGCCCAAAGCGGACCACGACGACAGAGACCCAGTACTTC. Residues: CASSPKRTTTTETQYF.

The J gene is TRBJ2-7, the V gene TRBV5-8; D may be TRBD2 (6 bases). CDR1 and CDR2 from the germline V gene are SGHTS and YDEGEE. This CDR3 has 16 amino acids. Trimming removed 4 bases from V and 4 bases from J, with 21 bases in between. The CDR3 DNA reads as TGTGCCAGCAGCAGGACTACCGGGTCGACCTTTTACGAGCAGTACTTC. It specifies CASSRTTGSTFYEQYF. The full variable domain, its missing parts supplied by reference TRBV5-8 and TRBJ2-7, is EAGVTQSPTHLIKTRGQQATLRCSPISGHTSVYWYQQALGLGLQFLLWYDEGEERNRGNFPPRFSGRQFPNYSSELNVNALELEDSALYLCASSRTTGSTFYEQYFGPGTRLTVT.

The chain uses TRBV9 and TRBJ2-1; 11 bases are a match to TRBD2. The CDR3 consists of 17 residues. Germline lookup yields CDR1 SGDLS and CDR2 YYNGEE. Trimming cost V 2 bases and J 7 bases; bases outside gene matches: 11. In DNA, the CDR3 is TGTGCCAGCAGCGTTGCCGCGGGCACTAGCGGGAGTAATGAGCAGTTCTTC. This translates into CASSVAAGTSGSNEQFF. The complete variable domain, with remaining parts taken from reference TRBV9 and TRBJ2-1, reads DSGVTQTPKHLITATGQRVTLRCSPRSGDLSVYWYQQSLDQGLQFLIQYYNGEERAKGNILERFSAQQFPDLHSELNLSSLELGDSALYFCASSVAAGTSGSNEQFFGPGTRLTVL.

The genes are TRBV5-4 and TRBJ2-7; 8 bases align to TRBD1. J lost 5 bases, V lost 2 bases, and 9 bases had no gene match. The CDR3 contains 15 residues. Germline-derived CDR1 and CDR2 are SGHNT and YYREEE (reference sequence). The CDR3 DNA reads as TGTGCCAGCAGCTTCCGGACAGGGCGGGCCCACGAGCAGTACTTC. This sequence encodes CASSFRTGRAHEQYF. The whole variable domain, remainder taken from reference TRBV5-4 and TRBJ2-7, is ETGVTQSPTHLIKTRGQQVTLRCSSQSGHNTVSWYQQALGQGPQFIFQYYREEENGRGNFPPRFSGLQFPNYSSELNVNALELDDSALYLCASSFRTGRAHEQYFGPGTRLTVT.

The chain is built from TRBV6-1 and TRBJ2-1; 7 nucleotides agree with TRBD2. The CDR3 loop spans 12 amino acids. V gave up 8 bases and J gave up 6 bases; unmatched junction bases: 4. The germline V gene encodes CDR1 MNHNS and CDR2 SASEGT. The CDR3 sequence: CASRDYPNEQFF. For the CDR3, the DNA is TGTGCCAGCCGGGACTACCCCAATGAGCAGTTCTTC.

This chain joins TRBV2 and TRBJ2-7; 10 nucleotides agree with TRBD1. Unmatched junction bases numbered 2, after V lost 6 bases and J lost 6 bases. CDR3 size: 12 residues. Per germline, CDR1 SNHLY and CDR2 FYNNEI. In DNA, the CDR3 is TGTGCCAGCAGCGGGACAGGGGCCGAGCAGTACTTC. Protein product: CASSGTGAEQYF.

The chain combines TRBV19 with TRBJ2-1, with D unresolved. The V end lost 6 bases, the J end lost 7 bases, and 10 bases lay between the germline ends. This CDR3 has 12 amino acids. CDR1 is LNHDA and CDR2 is SQIVND in the germline V gene (reference sequence). The CDR3 nucleotides are TGTGCCAGTAGGGCACGAGTGAATGAGCAGTTCTTC. Its translation: CASRARVNEQFF.

J is TRBJ2-7 and V is TRBV19; no firm D call. V shed 1 base and J shed 3 bases, with 10 bases lying between them. The CDR3 runs to 14 residues. CDR1 and CDR2 (germline): LNHDA, SQIVND (reference sequence). The DNA for the CDR3 is TGTGCCAGTAGTATAGGTACCCTAAACTACGAGCAGTACTTC. Residues: CASSIGTLNYEQYF.

This chain links TRBV19 with TRBJ2-1, with TRBD1 as a possible D gene (5 bases). V was cut by 1 base and J by 7 bases, with 11 bases left in between. The CDR3 contains 14 residues. Per the germline V gene, CDR1 is LNHDA and CDR2 is SQIVND (reference sequence). The CDR3 DNA reads as TGTGCCAGTAGTATAGGGAACAGGAATAATGAGCAGTTCTTC. This gives the protein CASSIGNRNNEQFF.

The chain recombines TRBV19 with TRBJ1-5; the D gene is possibly TRBD1 (6 bases). CDR1 is LNHDA and CDR2 is SQIVND in the germline V gene (reference sequence). This CDR3 comprises 14 residues. Trimming removed 2 bases at V and 7 bases at J, with 12 bases between. Here the CDR3 DNA reads TGTGCCAGTAGTATAACAGGGAATGGGCAGCCCCAGCATTTT. This translates into CASSITGNGQPQHF.

The chain links TRBV18 to TRBJ1-5; D unresolved. The CDR3 has 15 residues. Trimming removed 3 bases at V and 1 base at J, with 10 bases between. CDR1 and CDR2 from the germline V gene are KGHSH and LQKENI. In DNA form, the CDR3 reads TGTGCCAGCTCACCGGAAGGGTTAAGCAATCAGCCCCAGCATTTT. This codes for CASSPEGLSNQPQHF.

The chain combines TRBV6-5 with TRBJ2-1; a weak D match, TRBD1 (6 bases). The CDR3 extends over 13 amino acids. V was cut by 2 bases and J by 4 bases, with 6 bases left in between. Germline V gene sequence: CDR1 MNHEY, CDR2 SVGAGI. The CDR3 sequence is CASSYGTYNEQFF. CDR3 DNA sequence: TGTGCCAGCAGTTACGGGACATACAATGAGCAGTTCTTC.

Only a few counts were recorded for this clone. CDR3 residues: CASSVDPGGRSYGYTF. The CDR3 bases are TGTGCCAGCAGCGTAGATCCAGGGGGCCGGAGCTATGGCTACACCTTC. The chain combines TRBV9 with TRBJ1-2; the match to TRBD1 covers 8 bases. Germline assignment: CDR1 SGDLS and CDR2 YYNGEE. CDR3 length: 16 amino acids. Losses at the gene ends were 0 bases for V and 4 bases for J; bases not matched to a gene: 8.

The V gene is TRBV29-1, the J gene TRBJ2-2; TRBD2 matches 7 bases. Per the germline V gene, CDR1 is SQVTM and CDR2 is ANQGSEA. After removal of 7 bases from V and 2 bases from J, the junction contained 10 bases not matched to a gene. The CDR3 is 15 residues long. The CDR3 nucleotides are TGCAGCGGGTCAGAGGCGGGAGATAACACCGGGGAGCTGTTTTTT. Protein product: CSGSEAGDNTGELFF.

This clone was detected a few times. V and J are TRBV5-5 and TRBJ2-1; 8 bases match TRBD2. Germline V gene sequence: CDR1 SGHKS, CDR2 YYEKEE (reference sequence). With 1 base clipped from V and 8 bases from J, the junction kept 5 bases outside the gene matches. The CDR3 is 14 amino acids. CDR3 sequence reads: CASSLPSGGDEQFF. The CDR3 DNA sequence: TGTGCCAGCAGCTTGCCCTCGGGAGGGGATGAGCAGTTCTTC. Together with reference TRBV5-5 and TRBJ2-1, the CDR3 gives the full variable domain: DAGVTQSPTHLIKTRGQQVTLRCSPISGHKSVSWYQQVLGQGPQFIFQYYEKEERGRGNFPDRFSARQFPNYSSELNVNALLLGDSALYLCASSLPSGGDEQFFGPGTRLTVL.

V is TRBV15 and J is TRBJ1-1; D not resolved. V dropped 5 bases and J dropped 5 bases, with 18 bases sitting between them. In germline, CDR1 is LNHNV, CDR2 YYDKDF (reference sequence). The CDR3 is 15 residues long. CDR3 residues: CATSRQRKGLTEAFF. CDR3 DNA: TGTGCCACCAGCCGCCAACGGAAGGGATTGACTGAAGCTTTCTTT.

This clone was counted only a few times. This sequence joins TRBV25-1 and TRBJ1-4, with 8 positions matching TRBD1. V dropped 1 base and J dropped 7; count of bases not matched to a gene: 5. Germline assignment: CDR1 MGHDK and CDR2 SYGVNS. CDR3 length equals 15 residues. The CDR3 nucleotides are TGTGCCAGCAGTGAATTTAACAGGGGGGTTGAAAAACTGTTTTTT. Its translation is CASSEFNRGVEKLFF.

The chain carries TRBV30 and TRBJ2-5; D remains ambiguous. The CDR3 sequence is 13 residues long. CDR1 is GTSNPN, CDR2 SVGIG, per germline (reference sequence). Trimming removed 0 bases from V and 1 base from J, with 6 bases in between. The CDR3 reads CAWSVGRQETQYF. CDR3 bases: TGTGCCTGGAGTGTTGGGCGCCAAGAGACCCAGTACTTC. Full variable domain (rest looked up from reference TRBV30 and TRBJ2-5): SQTIHQWPATLVQPVGSPLSLECTVEGTSNPNLYWYRQAAGRGLQLLFYSVGIGQISSEVPQNLSASRPQDRQFILSSKKLLLSDSGFYLCAWSVGRQETQYFGPGTRLLVL.

This clone was detected a few times. This sequence joins TRBV6-1 and TRBJ2-2, with D possibly being TRBD2 (6 bases). The CDR3 totals 17 residues. V was shortened by 0 bases and J by 2 bases, with 13 bases between the two germline ends. Germline V gene lookup returns CDR1 MNHNS and CDR2 SASEGT. CDR3 DNA: TGTGCCAGCAGTGAAGCGGGGGGACTCTCCAACACCGGGGAGCTGTTTTTT. Translation: CASSEAGGLSNTGELFF.

This rearrangement joins TRBV6-5 to TRBJ2-7, with D possibly matching TRBD2 (5 bases). CDR3 length: 15 amino acids. The germline V gene encodes CDR1 MNHEY and CDR2 SVGAGI. The V end lost 7 bases, the J end lost 2 bases, and 18 bases lay between the germline ends. This CDR3 is CASTARGRATYEQYF. CDR3 nucleotides: TGTGCCAGCACCGCCCGGGGTCGGGCCACCTACGAGCAGTACTTC.

The V call is TRBV30, the J call TRBJ2-1, with 9 bases matching TRBD1. V gave up 5 bases and J gave up 2 bases; unmatched junction bases: 7. This CDR3 is 15 amino acids long. Germline-derived CDR1 and CDR2 are GTSNPN and SVGIG (reference sequence). The CDR3 here is CAWGPGTGPYNEQFF. CDR3 in DNA: TGTGCCTGGGGGCCCGGGACAGGGCCCTACAATGAGCAGTTCTTC.